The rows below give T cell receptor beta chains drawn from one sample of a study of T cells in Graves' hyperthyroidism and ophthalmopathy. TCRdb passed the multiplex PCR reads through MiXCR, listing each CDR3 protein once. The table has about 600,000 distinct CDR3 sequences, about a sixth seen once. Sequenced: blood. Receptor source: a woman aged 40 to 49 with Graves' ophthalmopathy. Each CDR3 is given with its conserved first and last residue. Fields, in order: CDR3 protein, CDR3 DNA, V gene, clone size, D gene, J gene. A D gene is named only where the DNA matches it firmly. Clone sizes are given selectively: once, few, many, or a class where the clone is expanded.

CASSPGTSGEETQYF,TGCGCCAGCAGCCCAGGGACTAGCGGGGAAGAGACCCAGTACTTC,TRBV5-1,.,TRBD2,TRBJ2-5
CSARWTGETGELFF,TGCAGTGCTAGGTGGACAGGGGAAACCGGGGAGCTGTTTTTT,TRBV20-1,many,TRBD1,TRBJ2-2
CASSFSEASAGYTF,TGCGCCAGCAGTTTTTCAGAGGCATCCGCTGGCTACACCTTC,TRBV5-1,many,.,TRBJ1-2
CASSLHEGSTEAFF,TGTGCCAGCAGCCTACACGAGGGGTCCACTGAAGCTTTCTTT,TRBV7-8,many,.,TRBJ1-1
CASSLVGASGVDTQYF,TGTGCCAGCAGCTTAGTAGGAGCTAGCGGGGTCGATACGCAGTATTTT,TRBV11-1,.,TRBD2,TRBJ2-3
CASSSPRGLHNEQFF,TGTGCCAGCAGTTCTCCCCGGGGCTTACACAATGAGCAGTTCTTC,TRBV6-1,few,.,TRBJ2-1
CASSLSGQAAQPQHF,TGTGCCAGCAGTTTGTCAGGACAGGCGGCTCAGCCCCAGCATTTT,TRBV6-1,few,TRBD1,TRBJ1-5
CASSASGLARETQYF,TGTGCTAGCAGCGCTTCGGGACTAGCCAGAGAGACCCAGTACTTC,TRBV7-7,many,TRBD2,TRBJ2-5
CASSLTETSGGAEQFF,TGTGCCAGCAGCTTAACTGAGACTAGCGGGGGGGCTGAGCAGTTCTTC,TRBV7-3,many,TRBD2,TRBJ2-1
CASRRDSRGTEAFF,TGTGCCAGCAGGCGGGACAGCCGGGGCACTGAAGCTTTCTTT,TRBV12-3/TRBV12-4,many,TRBD1,TRBJ1-1
CASRGDGYTF,TGTGCCTCCCGCGGAGATGGCTACACCTTC,TRBV6-1,few,.,TRBJ1-2
CASGFYSNQPQHF,TGTGCTAGTGGTTTTTATAGCAATCAGCCCCAGCATTTT,TRBV12-5,few,.,TRBJ1-5
CSAIGPLAGFQETQYF,TGCAGTGCTATAGGGCCCCTAGCGGGCTTCCAAGAGACCCAGTACTTC,TRBV20-1,many,TRBD2,TRBJ2-5
CSVVPTGTDYGYTF,TGCAGCGTCGTCCCTACCGGGACTGATTATGGCTACACCTTC,TRBV29-1,many,.,TRBJ1-2
CASSRTGSNTEAFF,TGTGCCAGCAGTAGGACAGGGTCGAACACTGAAGCTTTCTTT,TRBV3-1,many,TRBD1,TRBJ1-1
CSAREPGRTPEKLFF,TGCAGTGCTAGAGAACCGGGACGGACACCTGAAAAACTGTTTTTT,TRBV20-1,.,.,TRBJ1-4
CASSLVAGHETGELFF,TGTGCCAGCAGCTTAGTGGCGGGACACGAGACCGGGGAGCTGTTTTTT,TRBV7-8,.,.,TRBJ2-2
CATIDEGGNEKLFF,TGTGCCACCATAGACGAAGGTGGGAATGAAAAACTGTTTTTT,TRBV6-1,few,.,TRBJ1-4
CASALATSGADTQYF,TGTGCTAGTGCCCTCGCGACTTCTGGGGCAGATACGCAGTATTTT,TRBV12-5,.,.,TRBJ2-3
CASSYSTGTGGAHGYTF,TGTGCCAGCAGTTACTCTACCGGGACAGGGGGCGCGCATGGCTACACCTTC,TRBV6-5,.,TRBD1,TRBJ1-2
CASSDPGHLGDTEAFF,TGTGCCAGCAGTGACCCGGGACATCTTGGGGACACTGAAGCTTTCTTT,TRBV2,many,.,TRBJ1-1
CASSQTLAGGYTDTQYF,TGTGCCAGCAGCCAGACCCTAGCGGGGGGCTACACAGATACGCAGTATTTT,TRBV4-2,.,TRBD2,TRBJ2-3
CAWSGRGSYEQYF,TGTGCCTGGAGCGGACGGGGATCCTACGAGCAGTACTTC,TRBV30,.,.,TRBJ2-7
CASSPQEREAFF,TGTGCCAGCTCACCACAGGAAAGGGAAGCTTTCTTT,TRBV18,.,.,TRBJ1-1
CASSDRQPGGQETQYF,TGTGCCAGCAGTGACCGACAGCCGGGGGGCCAAGAGACCCAGTACTTC,TRBV11-1,.,TRBD2,TRBJ2-5
CAWSVYDSYQETQYF,TGTGCCTGGAGTGTATACGACTCCTACCAAGAGACCCAGTACTTC,TRBV30,.,.,TRBJ2-5
CSSPDRGRTTEAFF,TGCAGTAGTCCGGACCGGGGGAGAACCACTGAAGCTTTCTTT,TRBV20-1,few,.,TRBJ1-1
CASSYTKRGGPEQFF,TGTGCCAGCAGTTACACCAAGCGGGGGGGCCCTGAGCAGTTCTTC,TRBV6-2/TRBV6-3,.,TRBD2,TRBJ2-1
CASRDSGWLEAFF,TGTGCCAGCAGAGACAGTGGGTGGCTTGAAGCTTTCTTT,TRBV2,many,.,TRBJ1-1
CASGRDHYEQYF,TGTGCTAGTGGGCGGGACCACTACGAGCAGTACTTC,TRBV12-5,.,.,TRBJ2-7
CASSLGNYEQYF,TGCGCCAGCAGCTTGGGGAACTACGAGCAGTACTTC,TRBV5-1,many,.,TRBJ2-7
CASSRPGLAGSDTQYF,TGTGCCAGCAGCCGCCCGGGACTAGCGGGATCCGATACGCAGTATTTT,TRBV3-1,many,TRBD2,TRBJ2-3
CAWSRVYTGELFF,TGTGCCTGGAGTAGGGTGTACACCGGGGAGCTGTTTTTT,TRBV30,many,.,TRBJ2-2
CASSGEGRGSYEQYF,TGTGCCAGCAGTGGGGAGGGCCGGGGCTCCTACGAGCAGTACTTC,TRBV28,.,TRBD2,TRBJ2-7
CASSLAPQGDTGELFF,TGTGCCAGCAGCTTAGCGCCACAGGGAGACACCGGGGAGCTGTTTTTT,TRBV7-2,few,.,TRBJ2-2
CASSPYRGDNQPQHF,TGTGCCAGCAGTCCCTACAGGGGCGACAATCAGCCCCAGCATTTT,TRBV27,.,TRBD1,TRBJ1-5
CASSPSTSGYNEQFF,TGTGCCAGCAGCCCTAGTACTAGCGGTTACAATGAGCAGTTCTTC,TRBV11-2,many,TRBD2,TRBJ2-1